These 16 T cell receptor beta chains share one sample of origin, sequenced in a study of blood T cells in healthy people across ages (dated by TCRdb to about 2015). The library was generated by 5' RACE. Sequencing was carried out with an Illumina HiSeq 2500. The second PCR ran for about 6 to 12 cycles and used a J-beta primer mix along with a sample-barcoded 5' primer. Starting from the raw public reads, TCRdb applied fastp trimming at Q25, assembled clones with MiXCR and retained in-frame beta chains. Every CDR3 protein is listed once, alongside the most common genes and DNA of its rows. The sample table contains some 930,000 distinct CDR3 sequences; only one count was recorded for approximately 32% of them. The top ten hold 10% to 13% of the sample. These same records also appear under a second study, on T cells of mothers and their children.

Input material: blood. These receptors were collected from a woman aged 40 to 49 in good health.

The chain recombines TRBV20-1 with TRBJ2-7, with D maybe TRBD1 (7 bases). This CDR3 has 14 residues. Germline CDR1 and CDR2: DFQATT and SNEGSKA (reference sequence). V shed 5 bases and J shed 4 bases, with 18 bases lying between them. CDR3 sequence: CSASGGRGVYEQYF. DNA of the CDR3: TGCAGTGCTTCTGGGGGCAGGGGGGTTTACGAGCAGTACTTC.

This clonotype was found many times. The CDR3 sequence is CASSQDVWQGNTGELFF. The CDR3 DNA sequence: TGCGCCAGCAGCCAAGATGTATGGCAGGGGAACACCGGGGAGCTGTTTTTT. The V and J genes are TRBV4-3 and TRBJ2-2; tentative D call: TRBD1 (5 bases). CDR3 length: 17 amino acids. The germline V gene encodes CDR1 LGHNA and CDR2 YSLEER. Trimming shortened V by 0 bases and J by 1 base, and 12 bases separated the two germline ends.

This clonotype appeared a single time. The rearrangement joins TRBV29-1 to TRBJ1-1; tentatively, D is TRBD1 (6 bases). CDR1 and CDR2 (germline): SQVTM, ANQGSEA. The CDR3 length is 12 residues. V was pared by 8 bases and J by 0 bases, with 10 bases between. The CDR3 DNA sequence: TGCAGCACCAGGACAGTGAACACTGAAGCTTTCTTT. Translated: CSTRTVNTEAFF.

The genes are TRBV12-3 or TRBV12-4 and TRBJ2-3; TRBD2 matches at 12 bases. This CDR3 is 17 amino acids long. V was clipped by 2 bases and J by 2 bases; unmatched bases: 5. The CDR3, as DNA: TGTGCCAGCAGTTTATCGGCTAGCGGGGGGGCCACAGATACGCAGTATTTT. Translating it yields CASSLSASGGATDTQYF.

The CDR3 reads CAIYSGGPNEQFF. CDR3 bases: TGTGCCATCTATAGCGGGGGCCCCAATGAGCAGTTCTTC. The V gene is TRBV5-6, the J gene TRBJ2-1; 9 nucleotides align to TRBD2. V lost 9 bases, J lost 6 bases, and 7 bases stayed unmatched. CDR1 and CDR2 from the germline V gene are SGHDT and YYEEEE. The CDR3 extends over 13 amino acids. Variable domain in full (rest from reference TRBV5-6 and TRBJ2-1): DAGVTQSPTHLIKTRGQQVTLRCSPKSGHDTVSWYQQALGQGPQFIFQYYEEEERQRGNFPDRFSGHQFPNYSSELNVNALLLGDSALYLCAIYSGGPNEQFFGPGTRLTVL.

This clonotype was counted many times. V gene TRBV28 combines with J gene TRBJ2-7; D is perhaps TRBD1 (6 bases). The CDR3 covers 17 residues. Germline CDR1 reads MDHEN; CDR2 reads SYDVKM. Trimming took off 7 bases at V and 4 bases at J, with 26 bases between the two ends. The CDR3 loop is CASIPTFNTGPGYEQYF. CDR3 coding DNA: TGTGCCAGCATTCCCACCTTCAATACAGGGCCTGGGTACGAGCAGTACTTC.

The rearrangement links TRBV6-1 to TRBJ2-3, with a tentative D call TRBD2 (6 bases). Germline-derived CDR1 and CDR2 are MNHNS and SASEGT. This CDR3 contains 15 residues. Trimming pared 7 bases from V and 4 bases from J, leaving 18 bases between. The DNA of the CDR3 is TGTGCCAGCAACGACCTAGCGAGGAGGGCAGATACGCAGTATTTT. Its protein product is CASNDLARRADTQYF.

The chain links TRBV2 to TRBJ1-2; no reliable D call. Per germline, CDR1 SNHLY and CDR2 FYNNEI. The CDR3 spans 16 residues. Trimming took 6 bases from V and 2 from J, leaving 19 bases between them. The CDR3 nucleotides read TGTGCCAGCAGACACCCAACTTCCGAAAGGAACTATGGCTACACCTTC. Residues: CASRHPTSERNYGYTF.

In the case of this clonotype: Relative to the germline gene, one junction end is altered; a read error may explain this. This chain connects TRBV25-1 to TRBJ2-3, with D possibly TRBD2 on 5 matching bases. The germline V gene has CDR1 MGHDK and CDR2 SYGVNS. This CDR3 region has 15 residues. The CDR3 protein is CASSESDSRTDTLYF. The CDR3 bases are TGTGCCAGCAGTGAATCGGACTCCCGCACAGATACGCTGTATTTT.

V gene TRBV27 combines with J gene TRBJ2-6; weak D call: TRBD2 (5 bases). V lost 0 bases, J lost 4 bases, and 10 bases lay in between. The germline V gene has CDR1 MNHEY and CDR2 SMNVEV (reference sequence). The CDR3 sequence is 16 residues long. DNA of the CDR3: TGTGCCAGCAGTTTATCGAGCGGAAGCGGGGCCAACGTCCTGACTTTC. The encoded protein is CASSLSSGSGANVLTF. Drawing the rest from reference TRBV27 and TRBJ2-6, the complete variable domain is EAQVTQNPRYLITVTGKKLTVTCSQNMNHEYMSWYRQDPGLGLRQIYYSMNVEVTDKGDVPEGYKVSRKEKRNFPLILESPSPNQTSLYFCASSLSSGSGANVLTFGAGSRLTVL.

This clonotype was seen more than once but under ten times. V gene TRBV4-2 combines with J gene TRBJ2-1; D is tentatively TRBD1 or TRBD2 (6 bases each). The CDR3 spans 17 residues. In germline, CDR1 is LGHNA, CDR2 YNFKEQ. V was cut by 2 bases and J by 7 bases, with 21 bases left in between. The CDR3 DNA reads TGTGCCAGCAGCCAAACCGTGGGGGGCCGCGTTGGAAATGAGCAGTTCTTC. It is translated as CASSQTVGGRVGNEQFF.

The gene calls are TRBV29-1 and TRBJ2-5, with D unclear. Germline-derived CDR1 and CDR2 are SQVTM and ANQGSEA. This CDR3 region has 12 residues. CDR3 bases: TGCAGTGCTAGAGAGGTCCTGGAGACCCAGTACTTC. Its protein product is CSAREVLETQYF.

This clonotype was detected only a few times. V is TRBV12-3 or TRBV12-4 and J is TRBJ1-1; 7 nucleotides align to TRBD1. The CDR3 runs to 16 residues. J was trimmed by 0 bases and V by 3 bases; bases with no gene match: 7. This CDR3 is CASSFGTALMNTEAFF. Here the CDR3 DNA reads TGTGCCAGCAGTTTTGGGACAGCCCTAATGAACACTGAAGCTTTCTTT.

About this clonotype: Germline is not matched at one junction end, which may reflect a read error. The chain employs TRBV3-1 and TRBJ1-2; the match to TRBD1 covers 7 bases. CDR1 is LGHDT, CDR2 YNNKEL, per germline (reference sequence). The CDR3 contains 15 residues. The CDR3 is CASSTEGGRRYGYTF. The CDR3 DNA sequence: TGCGCCAGCAGTACGGAAGGGGGCCGGCGCTATGGCTACACCTTC.

This clonotype was counted between two and nine times. This chain uses TRBV29-1 with TRBJ1-2, with D uncertain. The CDR3 runs 13 residues. Looked up from germline, CDR1 is SQVTM and CDR2 is ANQGSEA. V dropped 4 bases and J dropped 8 bases, with 17 bases sitting between them. The DNA for the CDR3 is TGCAGCGTTGCGACCCTCAGAAGCTTCGGCTACACCTTC. Amino acid sequence: CSVATLRSFGYTF. Complete variable domain (other parts from reference TRBV29-1 and TRBJ1-2): SAVISQKPSRDICQRGTSLTIQCQVDSQVTMMFWYRQQPGQSLTLIATANQGSEATYESGFVIDKFPISRPNLTFSTLTVSNMSPEDSSIYLCSVATLRSFGYTFGSGTRLTVV.

Turning to this clonotype: This may come from a read error, since a much larger clone is one base off. The CDR3 loop reads CAISGTLYNEQYF. The CDR3 nucleotides read TGTGCCATCAGCGGGACTTTGTACAATGAGCAGTACTTC. The chain links TRBV10-3 to TRBJ2-7, with TRBD2 as a possible D gene (6 bases). The CDR3 is made up of 13 amino acids. The V and J ends lost 6 bases and 7 bases respectively, with 16 bases between them. Germline-derived CDR1 and CDR2 are ENHRY and SYGVKD.